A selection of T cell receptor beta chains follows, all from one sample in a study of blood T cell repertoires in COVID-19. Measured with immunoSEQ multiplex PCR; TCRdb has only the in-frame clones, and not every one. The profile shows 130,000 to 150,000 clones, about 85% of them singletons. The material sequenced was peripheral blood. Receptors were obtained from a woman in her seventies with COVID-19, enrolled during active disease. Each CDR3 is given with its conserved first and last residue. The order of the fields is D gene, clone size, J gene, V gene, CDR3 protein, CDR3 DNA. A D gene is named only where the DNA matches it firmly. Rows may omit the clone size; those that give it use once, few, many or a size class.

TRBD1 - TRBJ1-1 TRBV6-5 CASSPTGTGPFF TGTGCCAGCAGCCCAACCGGGACAGGGCCTTTCTTT
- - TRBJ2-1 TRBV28 CASSSPFLPGSNEQFF TGTGCCAGCAGTTCTCCCTTTCTCCCGGGGAGCAATGAGCAGTTCTTC
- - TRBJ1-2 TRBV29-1 CSVETPGQPNGYTF TGCAGCGTTGAAACGCCGGGACAACCTAACGGCTACACCTTC
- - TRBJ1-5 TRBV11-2 CASSLGSGRVHQPQHF TGTGCCAGCAGCTTAGGATCAGGGAGGGTCCATCAGCCCCAGCATTTT
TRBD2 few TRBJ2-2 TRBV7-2 CASSPGGGGAQATGELFF TGTGCCAGCAGCCCCGGGGGCGGGGGGGCCCAGGCCACCGGGGAGCTGTTTTTT
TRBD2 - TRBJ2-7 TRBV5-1 CASSLELAAGGEQYF TGCGCCAGCAGCTTGGAGCTAGCCGCCGGGGGGGAGCAGTACTTC
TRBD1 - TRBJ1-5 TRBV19 CASSLKDRRDSNQPQHF TGTGCCAGTAGTCTCAAGGACAGGAGAGATAGCAATCAGCCCCAGCATTTT
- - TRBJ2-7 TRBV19 CASSIGGQPSYEQYF TGTGCCAGTAGTATAGGAGGACAGCCCTCCTACGAGCAGTACTTC
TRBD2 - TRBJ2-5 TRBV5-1 CASSSSPGTSGQETQYF TGCGCCAGCAGCTCCTCGCCCGGGACTAGCGGACAAGAGACCCAGTACTTC
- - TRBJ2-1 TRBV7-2 CASSLVGGYNEQFF TGTGCCAGCAGCTTAGTCGGGGGCTACAATGAGCAGTTCTTC
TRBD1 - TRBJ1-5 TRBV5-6 CASSSQGADNQPQHF TGTGCCAGCAGCTCCCAGGGGGCTGACAATCAGCCCCAGCATTTT
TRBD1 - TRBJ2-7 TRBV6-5 CASSRGGPTYEQYF TGTGCCAGCAGTCGAGGGGGCCCAACCTACGAGCAGTACTTC
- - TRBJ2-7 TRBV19 CASSSWGDGEQYF TGTGCCAGTAGTAGCTGGGGGGATGGGGAGCAGTACTTC
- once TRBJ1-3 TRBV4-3 CASSAGGPSGNTIYF TGCGCCAGCAGCGCGGGGGGGCCATCTGGAAACACCATATATTTT
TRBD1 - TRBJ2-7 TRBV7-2 CASSRSGQGLYEQYF TGTGCCAGCAGCCGCTCCGGACAGGGTTTATACGAGCAGTACTTC
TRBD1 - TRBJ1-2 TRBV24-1 CATSTTGGSGYTF TGTGCCACCAGTACGACAGGGGGCTCTGGCTACACCTTC
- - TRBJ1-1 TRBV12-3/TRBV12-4 CASSLLGIEAFF TGTGCCAGCAGTTTACTTGGTATTGAGGCTTTCTTT
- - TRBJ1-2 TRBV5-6 CASIVGQNLHGYTF TGTGCCAGCATCGTCGGACAGAACTTACATGGCTACACCTTC
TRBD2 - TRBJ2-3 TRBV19 CASSITTLWTSGTDTQYF TGTGCCAGTAGTATAACTACCCTTTGGACTAGCGGCACAGATACGCAGTATTTT
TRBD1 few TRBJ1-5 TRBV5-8 CASSPGQGDQPQHF TGTGCCAGCAGCCCCGGACAGGGGGATCAGCCCCAGCATTTT
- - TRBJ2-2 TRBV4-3 CASSQVDGGPPGELFF TGCGCCAGCAGCCAAGTGGACGGGGGGCCCCCCGGGGAGCTGTTTTTT
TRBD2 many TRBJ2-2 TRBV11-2 CASSLGGGGAPGELFF TGTGCCAGCAGCTTAGGAGGCGGGGGGGCCCCCGGGGAGCTGTTTTTT
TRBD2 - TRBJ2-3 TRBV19 CASSTSLAGGTDTQYF TGTGCCAGTAGTACCTCTCTAGCGGGGGGCACAGATACGCAGTATTTT
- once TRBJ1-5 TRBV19 CASTVGVNQPQHF TGTGCCAGTACGGTGGGAGTTAATCAGCCCCAGCATTTT
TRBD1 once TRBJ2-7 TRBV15 CATSRDRDRRYYEQYF TGTGCCACCAGCAGAGATCGGGACAGAAGATACTACGAGCAGTACTTC
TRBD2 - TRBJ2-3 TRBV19 CASSIDLTSGTNTQYF TGTGCCAGTAGTATAGATCTTACTAGCGGTACAAATACGCAGTATTTT
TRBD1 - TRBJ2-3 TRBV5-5 CASSVGDRSTDTQYF TGTGCCAGCAGTGTAGGGGACAGGTCCACAGATACGCAGTATTTT
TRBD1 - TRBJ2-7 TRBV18 CASSRTGGYEQYF TGTGCCAGCTCCCGGACAGGGGGCTACGAGCAGTACTTC
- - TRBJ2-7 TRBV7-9 CASSLGQGTYEQYF TGTGCCAGCAGCTTAGGGCAGGGGACCTACGAGCAGTACTTC
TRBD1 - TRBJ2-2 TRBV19 CASSSPPGAGQGLAGELFF TGTGCCAGTTCGTCACCCCCCGGGGCGGGACAGGGCTTGGCCGGGGAGCTGTTTTTT
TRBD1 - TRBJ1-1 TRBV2 CASSGDRNTEAFF TGTGCCAGCAGTGGGGACAGAAACACTGAAGCTTTCTTT
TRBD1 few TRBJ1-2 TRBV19 CASSITRGQNGYTF TGTGCCAGTAGTATTACCAGGGGGCAAAATGGCTACACCTTC
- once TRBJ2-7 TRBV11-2 CASSSNYEQYF TGTGCCAGCAGCTCCAACTACGAGCAGTACTTC
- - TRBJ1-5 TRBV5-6 CASSLLGTEGQPQHF TGTGCCAGCAGCCTTCTAGGGACGGAGGGTCAGCCCCAGCATTTT
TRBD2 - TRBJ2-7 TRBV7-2 CASSRLAGAPNEQYF TGTGCCAGCAGTAGACTAGCGGGGGCACCCAACGAGCAGTACTTC
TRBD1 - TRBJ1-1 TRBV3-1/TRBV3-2 CASSQGQGGAFF TGTGCCAGCAGCCAAGGACAGGGAGGAGCTTTCTTT
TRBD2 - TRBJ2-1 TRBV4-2 CASSQARRGENNEQFF TGTGCCAGCAGCCAGGCCCGGCGGGGGGAAAACAATGAGCAGTTCTTC
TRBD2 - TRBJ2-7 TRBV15 CATIDSLGTSFHEQYF TGTGCCACCATAGACTCTCTAGGGACTAGCTTCCACGAGCAGTACTTC
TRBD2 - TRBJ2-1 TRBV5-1 CASGLSGGAGNEQFF TGCGCCAGCGGACTCAGCGGGGGGGCCGGTAATGAGCAGTTCTTC
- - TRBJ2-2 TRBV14 CASSQGAENTGELFF TGTGCCAGCAGCCAAGGGGCAGAGAACACCGGGGAGCTGTTTTTT
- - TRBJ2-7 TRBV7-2 CASSLGRGQYF TGTGCCAGCAGCTTAGGAAGGGGGCAGTACTTC
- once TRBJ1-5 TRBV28 CASSLGGHNQPQHF TGTGCCAGCAGTTTAGGAGGGCACAATCAGCCCCAGCATTTT
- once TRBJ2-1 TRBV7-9 CASRVGGAGEQFF TGTGCCAGCAGAGTTGGGGGGGCGGGTGAGCAGTTCTTC
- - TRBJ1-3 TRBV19 CASSIETLNTIYF TGTGCCAGTAGTATTGAGACACTTAACACCATATATTTT
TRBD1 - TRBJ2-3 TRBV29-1 CSATARGQTDTQYF TGCAGCGCGACGGCCAGGGGGCAAACAGATACGCAGTATTTT
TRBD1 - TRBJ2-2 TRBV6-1 CASSEYRQGYTGELFF TGTGCCAGCAGTGAATATAGACAGGGCTATACCGGGGAGCTGTTTTTT
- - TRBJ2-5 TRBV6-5 CASSYVYVGGTQYF TGTGCCAGCAGTTACGTTTATGTGGGGGGGACCCAGTACTTC
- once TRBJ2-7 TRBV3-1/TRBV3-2 CASSQVSGGPYEQYF TGTGCCAGCAGCCAAGTCTCCGGGGGTCCCTACGAGCAGTACTTC
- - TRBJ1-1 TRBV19 CASSLQSEAFF TGTGCCAGTAGTCTCCAAAGTGAGGCTTTCTTT
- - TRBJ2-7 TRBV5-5 CACLPTVSSYEQYF TGTGCGTGTCTCCCGACAGTGAGCTCCTACGAGCAGTACTTC
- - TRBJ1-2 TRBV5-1 CASSWEFGQYQGYTF TGCGCCAGCAGCTGGGAGTTCGGACAGTATCAGGGCTACACCTTC
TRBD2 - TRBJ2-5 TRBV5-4 CASSPGTSGGSGETQYF TGTGCCAGCAGCCCCGGGACTAGCGGGGGGTCAGGGGAGACCCAGTACTTC
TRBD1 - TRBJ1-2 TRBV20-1 CSASGPGQGAGGYTF TGCAGTGCTAGTGGGCCAGGACAGGGGGCGGGTGGCTACACCTTC
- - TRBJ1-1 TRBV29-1 CSAQEGWNTEAFF TGCAGCGCACAAGAGGGATGGAACACTGAAGCTTTCTTT
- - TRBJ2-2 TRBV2 CASSEVASGTGELVF -